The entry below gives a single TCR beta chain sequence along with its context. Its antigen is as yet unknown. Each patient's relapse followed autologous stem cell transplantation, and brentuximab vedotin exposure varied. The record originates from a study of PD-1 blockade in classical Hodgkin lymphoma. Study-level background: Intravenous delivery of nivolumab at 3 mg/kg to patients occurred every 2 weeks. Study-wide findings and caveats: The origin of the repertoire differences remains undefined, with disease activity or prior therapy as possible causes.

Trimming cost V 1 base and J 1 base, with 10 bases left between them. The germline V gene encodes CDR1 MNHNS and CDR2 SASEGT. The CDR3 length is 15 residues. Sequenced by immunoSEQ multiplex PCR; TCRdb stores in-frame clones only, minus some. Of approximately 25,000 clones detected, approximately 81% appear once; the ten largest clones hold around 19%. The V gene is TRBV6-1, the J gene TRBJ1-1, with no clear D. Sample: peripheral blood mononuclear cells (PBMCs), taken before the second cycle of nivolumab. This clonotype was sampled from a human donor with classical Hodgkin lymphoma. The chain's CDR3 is CASSEGRIANTEAFF. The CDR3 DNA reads TGTGCCAGCAGTGAAGGGCGGATAGCGAACACTGAAGCTTTCTTT.